This paragraph covers one TCR beta chain sequence. Authors' data handling: Counts of nucleated cells, estimated from reference gene primer amplification, were obtained. TCRdb keeps only in-frame clones here, not all; method: immunoSEQ multiplex PCR. That table furnishes V, J and clone size, whereas the DNA furnished D and trimming. The table includes fewer than 300,000 clones, 86% detected once. The data were taken from a study of blood T cell repertoires in COVID-19. Overall study context: Whether acute or convalescent, the COVID-19 samples came from the United States, Italy and Spain. PBMCs, B-cell-depleted T cells, or T cells were the source of the cDNA or gDNA that made up the material.

V dropped 4 bases and J dropped 11 bases, with 17 bases sitting between them. Germline V gene data show CDR1 as SEHNR and CDR2 as FQNEAQ (reference sequence). The CDR3 loop spans 13 amino acids. This TCR derives from a man between 35 and 55 years old who had recovered from COVID-19. Sequenced material: peripheral blood. V and J are TRBV7-9 and TRBJ1-1; D gene unclear. The CDR3 here is CASSYRPRYSAFF. The CDR3 nucleotides read TGTGCCAGCAGCTATCGACCGAGATACAGCGCTTTCTTT.